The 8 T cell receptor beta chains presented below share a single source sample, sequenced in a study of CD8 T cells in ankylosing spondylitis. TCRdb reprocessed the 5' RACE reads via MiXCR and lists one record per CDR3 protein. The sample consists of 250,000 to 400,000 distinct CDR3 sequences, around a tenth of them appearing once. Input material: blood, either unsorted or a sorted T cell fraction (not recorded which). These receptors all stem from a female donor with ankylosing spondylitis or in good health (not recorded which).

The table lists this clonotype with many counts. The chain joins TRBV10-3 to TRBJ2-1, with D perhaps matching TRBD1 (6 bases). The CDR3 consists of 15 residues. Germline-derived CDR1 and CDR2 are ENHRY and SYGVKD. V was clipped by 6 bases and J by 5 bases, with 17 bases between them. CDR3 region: CAISERGITNNEQFF. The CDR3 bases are TGTGCCATCAGCGAGAGGGGGATAACTAACAATGAGCAGTTCTTC.

This CDR3 reads CASSFFGGAYEQYF. In DNA form, the CDR3 reads TGTGCCAGCAGCTTTTTCGGGGGAGCCTACGAGCAGTACTTC. The chain carries TRBV7-2 and TRBJ2-7; D may be TRBD2 (6 bases). From germline, CDR1 is SGHTA and CDR2 FQGNSA. The CDR3 is 14 residues long. Trimming shortened V by 3 bases and J by 2 bases, and 11 bases separated the two germline ends. Drawing the rest from reference TRBV7-2 and TRBJ2-7, the complete variable domain is GAGVSQSPSNKVTEKGKDVELRCDPISGHTALYWYRQSLGQGLEFLIYFQGNSAPDKSGLPSDRFSAERTGGSVSTLTIQRTQQEDSAVYLCASSFFGGAYEQYFGPGTRLTVT.

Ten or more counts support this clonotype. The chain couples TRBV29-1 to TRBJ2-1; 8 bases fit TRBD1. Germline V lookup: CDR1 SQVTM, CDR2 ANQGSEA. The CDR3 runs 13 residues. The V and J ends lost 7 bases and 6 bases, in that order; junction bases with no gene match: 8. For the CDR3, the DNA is TGCAGCGCTGGGACAGGCCGGGCCAATGAGCAGTTCTTC. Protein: CSAGTGRANEQFF.

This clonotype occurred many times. CDR3 DNA sequence: TGCGCCAGCAGCTCGATCAGGGGGCGGGCTGAAGCTTTCTTT. Its translation: CASSSIRGRAEAFF. This rearrangement joins TRBV5-1 to TRBJ1-1, with 8 bases matching TRBD1. V lost 3 bases and J lost 6; bases outside the gene matches: 7. CDR3 length: 14 amino acids. CDR1 is SGHRS and CDR2 is YFSETQ in the germline V gene.

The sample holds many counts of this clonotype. CDR3 bases: TGTGCCAGCCTCCTATCCAGGGGACCCTATGGCTACACCTTC. It specifies CASLLSRGPYGYTF. The rearrangement uses TRBV28 and TRBJ1-2, with D possibly being TRBD1 (6 bases). The CDR3 loop spans 14 amino acids. Germline loops: CDR1 MDHEN, CDR2 SYDVKM. V lost 8 bases to trimming and J lost 4 bases, with 17 bases between them.

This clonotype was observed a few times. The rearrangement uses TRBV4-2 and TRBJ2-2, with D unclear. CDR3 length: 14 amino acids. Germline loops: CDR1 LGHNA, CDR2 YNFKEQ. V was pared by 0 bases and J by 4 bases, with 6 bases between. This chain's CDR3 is CASSQEGLTGELFF. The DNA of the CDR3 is TGTGCCAGCAGCCAAGAAGGGCTCACCGGGGAGCTGTTTTTT.

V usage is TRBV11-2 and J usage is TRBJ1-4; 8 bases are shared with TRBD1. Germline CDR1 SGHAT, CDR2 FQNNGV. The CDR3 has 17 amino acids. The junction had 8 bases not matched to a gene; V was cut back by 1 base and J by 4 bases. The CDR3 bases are TGTGCCAGCAGCTTAGGGACAGGGCTAATTTATAATGAAAAACTGTTTTTT. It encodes CASSLGTGLIYNEKLFF.

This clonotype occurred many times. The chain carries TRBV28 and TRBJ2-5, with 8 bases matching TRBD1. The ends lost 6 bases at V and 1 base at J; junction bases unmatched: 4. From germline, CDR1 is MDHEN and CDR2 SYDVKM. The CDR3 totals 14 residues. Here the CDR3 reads CASRRQGFQETQYF. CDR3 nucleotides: TGTGCCAGCAGAAGACAGGGGTTCCAAGAGACCCAGTACTTC.